Listed below are T cell receptor beta chains from one sample, sequenced in a study of shared clonotypes between healthy human individuals. Clones were sequenced by immunoSEQ multiplex PCR, and TCRdb holds only the in-frame ones, with some missing. The profile shows 2 million to 3 million clones, roughly 93% of them singletons. Sequencing was done on a sample of naive CD4+ T cells from PBMCs. These receptors were taken from a man between 18 and 29 years old in good health. Some clones in this sample may be carry-over from other donors' samples. The CDR3 runs from the conserved cysteine through the conserved F or W. The order of the fields is J gene, V gene, D gene, clone size, CDR3 protein, CDR3 DNA. A D gene is named only where the DNA matches it firmly. Clone size, where shown, is once, few, many, or a class for clones that have expanded.

TRBJ2-1,TRBV9,TRBD2,-,CASSASRGSGHYNEQFF,TGTGCCAGCAGCGCCTCGAGGGGTAGCGGGCACTACAATGAGCAGTTCTTC
TRBJ2-7,TRBV19,-,-,CASRVSTRGEQYF,TGTGCCAGTAGGGTCTCGACAAGAGGTGAGCAGTACTTC
TRBJ1-2,TRBV9,-,-,CASSNTWGYGYTF,TGTGCCAGCAGCAACACCTGGGGCTATGGCTACACCTTC
TRBJ2-7,TRBV4-2,-,-,CASSQDGRAYEQYF,TGTGCCAGCAGCCAAGATGGGAGAGCCTACGAGCAGTACTTC
TRBJ1-5,TRBV18,-,-,CASSRDGLNQPQHF,TGTGCCAGCTCACGGGACGGTCTAAATCAGCCCCAGCATTTT
TRBJ2-4,TRBV7-7,-,once,CASSLARQVPKNIQYF,TGTGCCAGCAGCTTAGCGAGACAGGTCCCCAAAAACATTCAGTACTTC
TRBJ1-3,TRBV14,-,-,CASSDTPMVGGNTIYF,TGTGCCAGCAGCGATACTCCCATGGTCGGAGGAAACACCATATATTTT
TRBJ1-6,TRBV7-9,TRBD1,-,CASSSVGQGFSPLHF,TGTGCCAGCAGCTCGGTGGGACAGGGGTTTTCACCCCTCCACTTT
TRBJ2-7,TRBV19,TRBD1,-,CASSMGTGGYEQYF,TGTGCCAGTAGTATGGGGACAGGGGGCTACGAGCAGTACTTC
TRBJ2-7,TRBV4-2,TRBD2,-,CASSQQLAGVPYEQYF,TGTGCCAGCAGCCAGCAACTAGCGGGAGTCCCCTACGAGCAGTACTTC
TRBJ1-4,TRBV6-1,TRBD1,-,CASTERGLATNEKLFF,TGTGCCAGCACTGAAAGGGGGCTCGCAACTAATGAAAAACTGTTTTTT
TRBJ2-5,TRBV5-1,-,few,CASSLRIGETQYF,TGCGCCAGCAGCTTGAGAATTGGGGAGACCCAGTACTTC
TRBJ2-5,TRBV5-1,-,-,CASSLGSSTGQETQYF,TGCGCCAGCAGCTTGGGATCCTCGACGGGACAAGAGACCCAGTACTTC
TRBJ1-4,TRBV18,-,-,CASSQGMNEKLFF,TGTGCCAGCTCACAAGGGATGAATGAAAAACTGTTTTTT
TRBJ1-5,TRBV19,-,once,CASSMEGHNQPQHF,TGTGCCAGTAGTATGGAGGGGCACAATCAGCCCCAGCATTTT
TRBJ1-1,TRBV10-3,-,-,CAISDGQRYTEAFF,TGTGCCATCAGTGACGGGCAGAGGTACACTGAAGCTTTCTTT
TRBJ2-7,TRBV5-1,-,-,CASSPPQGPSYEQYF,TGCGCCAGCAGCCCTCCCCAGGGGCCCTCCTACGAGCAGTACTTC
TRBJ1-2,TRBV18,-,-,CASSTGADYGYTF,TGTGCCAGCTCAACGGGGGCGGACTATGGCTACACCTTC
TRBJ1-5,TRBV7-2,-,once,CASSWGRSNQPQHF,TGTGCCAGCAGCTGGGGACGGAGCAATCAGCCCCAGCATTTT
TRBJ2-1,TRBV5-4,TRBD2,-,CASSPSSGSDEQFF,TGTGCCAGCAGCCCTTCTAGCGGGAGTGATGAGCAGTTCTTC
TRBJ2-7,TRBV11-1,TRBD2,-,CASSLASGATYEQYF,TGTGCCAGCAGCTTGGCCAGCGGGGCCACCTACGAGCAGTACTTC
TRBJ2-3,TRBV7-9,-,-,CASSLILAGTDTQYF,TGTGCCAGCAGCTTAATTTTGGCTGGCACAGATACGCAGTATTTT
TRBJ2-7,TRBV4-3,-,-,CASSQGGGAYEQYF,TGCGCCAGCAGCCAAGGGGGAGGCGCCTACGAGCAGTACTTC
TRBJ1-2,TRBV4-3,-,-,CASSQEPFGTPEPYGYTF,TGCGCCAGCAGCCAAGAACCTTTTGGGACCCCTGAACCTTATGGCTACACCTTC
TRBJ2-3,TRBV28,TRBD2,once,CASSRLAGVYTQYF,TGTGCCAGCAGTCGCCTAGCGGGAGTGTATACGCAGTATTTT
TRBJ2-3,TRBV28,-,-,CASSSRRLADTQYF,TGTGCCAGCAGTTCCCGACGGTTGGCAGATACGCAGTATTTT
TRBJ2-7,TRBV28,-,-,CASATKEFGQYF,TGTGCCAGCGCCACGAAGGAGTTCGGGCAGTACTTC
TRBJ2-1,TRBV11-2,TRBD1,-,CASRGGQSYNEQFF,TGTGCCAGCCGTGGGGGACAGTCCTACAATGAGCAGTTCTTC
TRBJ2-3,TRBV7-2,-,-,CASSLARARRGRTDTQYF,TGTGCCAGCAGCTTAGCGAGGGCCCGGCGAGGGCGCACAGATACGCAGTATTTT
TRBJ2-7,TRBV6-6,-,once,CASSLGSSGEYF,TGTGCCAGCAGTCTCGGGAGCTCGGGAGAGTACTTC
TRBJ2-7,TRBV7-2,TRBD2,-,CASSLSSGTYEQYF,TGTGCCAGCAGCTTATCTAGCGGGACTTACGAGCAGTACTTC
TRBJ2-7,TRBV11-2,-,-,CASSLTGLRERYF,TGTGCCAGCAGCCTTACAGGCTTGAGAGAGCGGTACTTC
TRBJ2-7,TRBV25-1,TRBD1,-,CASTKGQGNYEQYF,TGTGCCAGCACTAAAGGACAGGGCAACTACGAGCAGTACTTC
TRBJ2-7,TRBV7-2,TRBD2,-,CASSLTGGSYEQYF,TGTGCCAGCAGCTTAACGGGGGGATCCTACGAGCAGTACTTC
TRBJ1-1,TRBV28,TRBD1,-,CASSSTGGLTEAFF,TGTGCCAGCAGTTCGACAGGGGGCCTCACTGAAGCTTTCTTT
TRBJ2-7,TRBV5-1,TRBD1,once,CASSPRQGQNEQYF,TGCGCCAGCAGCCCTAGACAGGGGCAAAACGAGCAGTACTTC
TRBJ1-5,TRBV6-5,-,-,CASSYAEREGQPQHF,TGTGCCAGCAGTTACGCTGAAAGGGAGGGACAGCCCCAGCATTTT
TRBJ2-5,TRBV15,TRBD1,few,CATSRDVQGDLRGETQYF,TGTGCCACCAGCAGAGATGTGCAGGGGGATCTCAGGGGAGAGACCCAGTACTTC
TRBJ2-7,TRBV10-1,TRBD2,-,CASKGRELASFEQYF,TGCGCCAGCAAGGGGCGGGAACTAGCGAGCTTTGAGCAGTACTTC
TRBJ1-1,TRBV10-3,TRBD1,-,CAIRTGTGYTEAFF,TGTGCCATCAGAACCGGGACAGGGTACACTGAAGCTTTCTTT
TRBJ2-7,TRBV6-1,-,-,CASSGVFEQYF,TGTGCCAGCAGTGGAGTTTTCGAGCAGTACTTC
TRBJ1-2,TRBV6-5,-,-,CASSSPVIQSYYGYTF,TGTGCCAGCAGTTCCCCGGTCATACAGTCTTACTATGGCTACACCTTC
TRBJ2-7,TRBV28,TRBD1,-,CASTRDRGSYEQYF,TGTGCCAGCACAAGGGACAGGGGGTCGTACGAGCAGTACTTC
TRBJ1-2,TRBV6-5,TRBD1,few,CASSRTGNYGYTF,TGTGCCAGCAGCCGGACAGGGAACTATGGCTACACCTTC
TRBJ1-5,TRBV28,-,-,CASSLSGRGDYQPQHF,TGTGCCAGCAGTTTATCTGGCAGGGGAGACTACCAGCCCCAGCATTTT
TRBJ2-3,TRBV10-1,TRBD2,-,CASSPSWREPLSDTQYF,TGCGCCAGCAGTCCGTCCTGGCGGGAGCCCCTCTCAGATACGCAGTATTTT
TRBJ2-1,TRBV7-9,TRBD2,-,CASSSGLAEFNEQFF,TGTGCCAGCAGCTCGGGACTAGCGGAGTTCAATGAGCAGTTCTTC
TRBJ2-7,TRBV19,TRBD2,-,CASSIASGTSGSYEQYF,TGTGCCAGTAGTATAGCTTCGGGGACTAGCGGTTCCTACGAGCAGTACTTC
TRBJ2-3,TRBV7-7,-,-,CASSATSTDTQYF,TGTGCCAGCAGCGCGACTAGTACAGATACGCAGTATTTT
TRBJ2-1,TRBV10-3,TRBD2,-,CAISNAGLDDEQFF,TGTGCCATCAGTAACGCTGGACTAGACGATGAGCAGTTCTTC
TRBJ2-3,TRBV9,-,-,CASSVEPRGDTQYF,TGTGCCAGCAGCGTAGAACCTCGTGGAGATACGCAGTATTTT
TRBJ2-3,TRBV9,-,-,CASSVGAGDSTDTQYF,TGTGCCAGCAGCGTAGGGGCAGGAGATAGCACAGATACGCAGTATTTT
TRBJ2-3,TRBV6-7,-,-,CASSYWRCHTDTQYF,TGTGCCAGCAGTTACTGGCGGTGCCACACAGATACGCAGTATTTT
TRBJ2-3,TRBV6-5,TRBD2,-,CASSPTSGSTDTQYF,TGTGCCAGCAGTCCCACTAGCGGGAGCACAGATACGCAGTATTTT
TRBJ2-3,TRBV7-8,-,-,CASSNTRVVNTQYF,TGTGCCAGCAGCAATACTAGGGTGGTAAATACGCAGTATTTT